This is a list of T cell receptor beta chains from one sample in a study of T cell responses to AZD1222 COVID-19 vaccine. The table came from immunoSEQ multiplex PCR; TCRdb's copy has only in-frame clones and leaves some out. Among 110,000 to 150,000 clones listed, 75% to 90% were seen once. This sample comprised peripheral blood, obtained on day 0 of AZD1222 vaccination. The receptors originated from an adult in good health. Both conserved end residues are part of each CDR3. The order of the fields is clone size, V gene, D gene, J gene, CDR3 protein, CDR3 DNA. The D gene is left open where the match is weak. Where a row states a size, it is once, few, many or the class of an expanded clone; other rows omit it.

>-|TRBV18|TRBD2|TRBJ2-1
CASSPGLADYNEQFF
TGTGCCAGCTCGCCGGGACTAGCGGACTACAATGAGCAGTTCTTC
>-|TRBV6-1|-|TRBJ2-7
CASSESLAGATYEQYF
TGTGCCAGCAGTGAATCTCTGGCAGGGGCTACCTACGAGCAGTACTTC
>few|TRBV28|-|TRBJ1-5
CASSLIQGGNQPQHF
TGTGCCAGCAGTTTAATCCAGGGCGGGAATCAGCCCCAGCATTTT
>-|TRBV3-1/TRBV3-2|TRBD1|TRBJ2-1
CASSHGTGVNEQFF
TGTGCCAGCAGCCACGGGACAGGAGTTAATGAGCAGTTCTTC
>-|TRBV3-1/TRBV3-2|TRBD1|TRBJ1-2
CASSPISGTGGAYTF
TGTGCCAGCAGCCCCATATCCGGGACAGGGGGCGCGTACACCTTC
>-|TRBV18|TRBD2|TRBJ2-6
CASSPPRGAGANVLTF
TGTGCCAGCTCACCACCGCGGGGGGCTGGGGCCAACGTCCTGACTTTC
>-|TRBV5-4|TRBD1|TRBJ1-1
CASSSALGGLGDSSAFF
TGTGCCAGCAGCTCCGCCCTTGGGGGTCTTGGGGACAGTTCAGCTTTCTTT
>-|TRBV5-4|-|TRBJ2-7
CASSWGGTSTYEQYF
TGTGCCAGCAGCTGGGGGGGCACCAGTACCTACGAGCAGTACTTC
>-|TRBV2|-|TRBJ2-5
CASKYEGTETQYF
TGTGCCAGCAAGTATGAGGGTACGGAGACCCAGTACTTC
>once|TRBV11-2|TRBD1|TRBJ1-3
CASSLVTGFGNTIYF
TGTGCCAGCAGCTTAGTGACAGGGTTTGGAAACACCATATATTTT
>-|TRBV19|-|TRBJ1-4
CATTRLPSGEKLFF
TGTGCCACTACAAGACTCCCTTCAGGCGAAAAACTGTTTTTT
>-|TRBV9|-|TRBJ2-5
CASSGTPQGQETQYF
TGTGCCAGCAGCGGCACCCCACAGGGTCAAGAGACCCAGTACTTC
>-|TRBV28|TRBD1|TRBJ1-2
CASSLGGTGGSYGYTF
TGTGCCAGCAGTCTTGGCGGGACAGGGGGCAGCTATGGCTACACCTTC
>-|TRBV7-2|-|TRBJ2-2
CASSSRDLPTGELFF
TGTGCCAGCAGCTCCCGGGACTTACCCACCGGGGAGCTGTTTTTT
>-|TRBV11-2|-|TRBJ2-7
CASSFLSQEQYF
TGTGCCAGCAGCTTCCTCTCTCAGGAGCAGTACTTC
>-|TRBV9|-|TRBJ2-3
CASSVAVQSTDTQYF
TGTGCCAGCAGCGTAGCGGTCCAGAGCACAGATACGCAGTATTTT
>-|TRBV4-2|-|TRBJ2-5
CASSQAPQETQYF
TGTGCCAGCAGCCAAGCCCCGCAAGAGACCCAGTACTTC
>few|TRBV2|TRBD1|TRBJ2-7
CASTYGSGGYEQYF
TGTGCCAGCACGTACGGCTCAGGGGGCTACGAGCAGTACTTC
>-|TRBV19|TRBD1|TRBJ1-3
CASSHSGGRSGNTIYF
TGTGCCAGTAGTCATTCAGGGGGCAGATCTGGAAACACCATATATTTT
>-|TRBV11-2|TRBD1|TRBJ2-3
CASTTPDRVNTQYF
TGTGCCAGCACCACCCCCGACAGGGTGAATACGCAGTATTTT
>few|TRBV6-5|-|TRBJ1-1
CASSYSLHSGTEAFF
TGTGCCAGCAGTTACTCACTCCACTCGGGCACTGAAGCTTTCTTT
>-|TRBV6-5|-|TRBJ1-2
CASSIAGTSNYGYTF
TGTGCCAGCAGTATCGCCGGGACGTCTAACTATGGCTACACCTTC
>-|TRBV6-5|-|TRBJ1-2
CASKLPGDGYTF
TGTGCCAGCAAGCTACCAGGGGATGGCTACACCTTC
>-|TRBV7-2|-|TRBJ2-7
CASSFSVEQGYEQYF
TGTGCCAGCAGCTTCTCTGTCGAACAGGGCTACGAGCAGTACTTC
>few|TRBV30|TRBD2|TRBJ2-1
CAWSVLRERSYNEQFF
TGTGCCTGGAGTGTACTGCGGGAGCGATCCTACAATGAGCAGTTCTTC
>-|TRBV4-1|-|TRBJ2-1
CASSQGGSSYNEQFF
TGCGCCAGCAGCCAGGGGGGTAGCTCCTACAATGAGCAGTTCTTC
>-|TRBV2|-|TRBJ2-1
CASSPVYPSSYNEQFF
TGTGCCAGCAGTCCGGTTTACCCTAGCTCCTACAATGAGCAGTTCTTC
>-|TRBV19|-|TRBJ2-3
CASSIGYWNTQYF
TGTGCCAGTAGTATAGGTTACTGGAATACGCAGTATTTT
>-|TRBV28|-|TRBJ1-1
CASSLWGGEAFF
TGTGCCAGCAGTTTATGGGGGGGCGAAGCTTTCTTT
>-|TRBV6-6|-|TRBJ1-1
CASGGVNTEAFF
TGTGCCAGCGGGGGCGTGAACACTGAAGCTTTCTTT
>-|TRBV6-4|-|TRBJ1-1
CASSDSPHATGLKRGKAFF
TGTGCCAGCAGTGACTCGCCACATGCTACCGGGCTCAAGCGGGGAAAAGCTTTCTTT
>-|TRBV7-8|-|TRBJ1-3
CASSPEGGDTIYF
TGTGCCAGCAGCCCGGAAGGGGGTGACACCATATATTTT
>-|TRBV15|TRBD2|TRBJ2-5
CATSRGGTSLQETQYF
TGTGCCACCAGCAGAGGGGGGACTAGTTTGCAGGAGACCCAGTACTTC
>once|TRBV12-3/TRBV12-4|-|TRBJ1-4
CATRLGGREKLFF
TGTGCCACCCGCCTTGGGGGGCGAGAAAAACTGTTTTTT
>-|TRBV28|TRBD1|TRBJ1-2
CASSTGTGSYGYTF
TGTGCCAGCAGTACCGGGACAGGGTCATATGGCTACACCTTC
>-|TRBV28|-|TRBJ1-1
CASSYTTWGRVNTEAFF
TGTGCCAGCAGTTATACAACTTGGGGACGGGTGAACACTGAAGCTTTCTTT
>-|TRBV10-2|TRBD2|TRBJ2-5
CASSSGGEETQYF
TGCGCCAGCAGTAGCGGGGGAGAAGAGACCCAGTACTTC
>-|TRBV7-9|-|TRBJ2-7
CASSTSDYEQYF
TGTGCCAGCAGCACATCTGATTACGAGCAGTACTTC
>-|TRBV19|-|TRBJ1-1
CASSQQPRTEAFF
TGTGCCAGTAGCCAACAACCAAGAACTGAAGCTTTCTTT
>-|TRBV6-5|-|TRBJ2-1
CASRTNEQFF
TGTGCCAGCAGGACCAATGAGCAGTTCTTC
>-|TRBV2|-|TRBJ2-1
CASRIQGGSYNEQFF
TGTGCCAGCAGGATACAGGGTGGATCCTACAATGAGCAGTTCTTC
>once|TRBV11-3|-|TRBJ1-1
CASSSTGNTEAFF
TGTGCCAGCAGCTCTACAGGGAACACTGAAGCTTTCTTT
>-|TRBV7-9|TRBD1|TRBJ2-5
CASSLGRDRRIETQYF
TGTGCCAGCAGCTTGGGCCGGGACAGGAGAATTGAGACCCAGTACTTC
>-|TRBV7-9|-|TRBJ1-4
CASSSQPGAVLFF
TGTGCCAGCAGCTCGCAGCCCGGAGCGGTGCTGTTTTTT
>-|TRBV29-1|-|TRBJ1-1
CSVERSGSFPEAFF
TGCAGCGTTGAACGTTCAGGGAGTTTCCCTGAAGCTTTCTTT
>-|TRBV6-5|TRBD1|TRBJ1-3
CASSYGTGAENTIYF
TGTGCCAGCAGTTACGGGACAGGGGCTGAAAACACCATATATTTT